This T cell receptor (beta chain) was identified in a study of blood T cell repertoires in COVID-19. Unmatched junction bases numbered 7, after V lost 4 bases and J lost 2 bases. CDR3 size: 16 residues. Germline V gives CDR1 LNHDA, CDR2 SQIVND (reference sequence). Produced via immunoSEQ multiplex PCR; TCRdb's table is partial and in-frame only. The data hold 140,000 to 150,000 clones, with roughly 84% observed a single time. Material for sequencing was peripheral blood. The V and J genes are TRBV19 and TRBJ2-7; 11 bases match TRBD1. This sequence was found in a human donor in a cohort sampled during active COVID-19. This CDR3 is CASSTRTGGRTYEQYF. The CDR3 DNA is TGTGCCAGTAGTACTCGGACAGGGGGCAGGACCTACGAGCAGTACTTC. The full variable domain, its missing parts supplied by reference TRBV19 and TRBJ2-7, is DGGITQSPKYLFRKEGQNVTLSCEQNLNHDAMYWYRQDPGQGLRLIYYSQIVNDFQKGDIAEGYSVSREKKESFPLTVTSAQKNPTAFYLCASSTRTGGRTYEQYFGPGTRLTVT.